A single sample gave rise to the 14 T cell receptor beta chains below, sequenced in a study of low-dose radiotherapy and immunotherapy resistance in tumors. Regarding time point: after trial treatment. The treatment denotes: LDRT plus nivolumab, ipilimumab, low-dose cyclophosphamide and aspirin (RACIN trial). Gene-specific TRAV and TRBV primers were used for first-strand cDNA, covering alpha and beta chains. With a constant-region primer and a V-primer adapter, TCRs were subjected to 20 PCR cycles of amplification. MiXCR, applied by TCRdb to the reads, yields one record per CDR3 protein. The top ten clones hold approximately 4% of a sample with around 100,000 distinct CDR3 sequences, around 21% of them seen once. The specimen was PBMCs, collected after low-dose radiotherapy plus immunotherapy. All receptors derive from a male donor with prostate cancer.

Regarding this clonotype: A far larger clone is one base from this, pointing to a likely read error. V usage is TRBV6-1 and J usage is TRBJ2-1; D not certain. The CDR3 totals 15 residues. V lost 5 bases and J lost 10, with 21 bases in between. Germline loops: CDR1 MNHNS, CDR2 SASEGT. CDR3 in DNA: TGTGCCAGCAGTTACTCGATGGGCTCTGGGTACGAGCAGTTCTTC. Protein product: CASSYSMGSGYEQFF.

This clonotype was observed many times. The genes are TRBV27 and TRBJ2-5; the D is unclear. The germline V gene encodes CDR1 MNHEY and CDR2 SMNVEV (reference sequence). Trimming removed 7 bases at V and 2 bases at J, with 8 bases between. CDR3 length equals 12 residues. CDR3 in amino acids: CASIPQQETQYF. Here the CDR3 DNA reads TGTGCCAGCATCCCTCAGCAAGAGACCCAGTACTTC.

This clonotype appeared many times. The chain uses TRBV30 and TRBJ2-5; possibly TRBD2 for D (6 bases). The CDR3 length is 12 residues. The ends were cut back, 3 bases at V and 5 bases at J, with 10 bases in the middle. Germline loops: CDR1 GTSNPN, CDR2 SVGIG (reference sequence). CDR3 in amino acids: CAWRGTRETQYF. In DNA form, the CDR3 reads TGTGCCTGGAGAGGGACTCGGGAGACCCAGTACTTC.

This clonotype was seen a handful of times. V and J are TRBV6-2 or TRBV6-3 and TRBJ1-2, with 7 nucleotides matching TRBD1. V was pared by 5 bases and J by 5 bases, with 11 bases of the junction left unmatched. The germline CDR1 and CDR2 sequences are MNHEY and SVGEGT. CDR3 length: 15 amino acids. The CDR3 region is CASSPGTDPSYGYTF. The CDR3 bases are TGTGCCAGCAGTCCAGGGACAGACCCTTCTTATGGCTACACCTTC.

This clonotype was detected a few times. The chain carries TRBV28 and TRBJ2-5; D remains ambiguous. Germline V gives CDR1 MDHEN, CDR2 SYDVKM. The CDR3 length is 13 residues. V shed 3 bases and J shed 1 base, with 6 bases lying between them. The CDR3 region is CASSFVRQETQYF. CDR3 DNA sequence: TGTGCCAGCAGTTTCGTGCGCCAAGAGACCCAGTACTTC.

This clonotype was seen many times. V is TRBV5-1 and J is TRBJ2-7; TRBD1 matches at 7 bases. From germline, CDR1 is SGHRS and CDR2 YFSETQ. With V trimmed by 0 bases and J by 7 bases, 7 bases remained unmatched. The CDR3 extends over 14 amino acids. Here the CDR3 DNA reads TGCGCCAGCAGCTTGGCTGACAGGGATAGGGAGCAGTACTTC. Its protein is CASSLADRDREQYF.

This clonotype was counted many times. CDR3 protein: CASSFRDGAEAFF. The CDR3 DNA reads as TGTGCCAGCAGCTTCCGGGATGGGGCTGAAGCTTTCTTT. The chain has TRBV13 and TRBJ1-1; D unresolved. Germline V gene data show CDR1 as PRHDT and CDR2 as FYEKMQ (reference sequence). This CDR3 is built from 13 residues. The germline V and J ends were trimmed by 3 bases and 6 bases, with 11 bases remaining between them.

As regards this clonotype: A far larger clone differs by one base, so this is likely a read error. The chain links TRBV3-1 to TRBJ2-7, with TRBD2 as a possible D gene (6 bases). CDR3 length: 14 amino acids. Trimming pared 0 bases from V and 11 bases from J, leaving 17 bases between. Germline V CDR1 and CDR2: LGHDT, YNNKEL (reference sequence). The CDR3 sequence is CASSQDLSSGGKYF. DNA for the CDR3: TGTGCCAGCAGCCAAGATCTTTCGAGCGGAGGGAAGTACTTC.

As for this clonotype: A far larger clone is one nucleotide away, so this likely arose from a read error. The genes are TRBV6-5 and TRBJ2-7, with D possibly being TRBD1 (6 bases). This CDR3 has 15 amino acids. V lost 6 bases and J lost 7, with 22 bases in between. Germline V gives CDR1 MNHEY, CDR2 SVGAGI. Written as DNA, the CDR3 is TGTGCCAGCAGGAAGACCGGGACATTAAACAATGAGCAGTACTTC. The encoded protein is CASRKTGTLNNEQYF.

This clonotype appeared many times. This chain links TRBV5-6 with TRBJ2-7, with D tentatively TRBD2 (5 bases). The length of the CDR3 is 16 residues. The V gene lost 4 bases and the J gene lost 1 base, with 18 bases spanning the gap. Looked up from germline, CDR1 is SGHDT and CDR2 is YYEEEE. CDR3 region: CASSTPGPSGSYEQYF. The CDR3 DNA reads as TGTGCCAGCAGCACGCCAGGACCGTCGGGGTCCTACGAGCAGTACTTC.

This clonotype has ten or more counts. The V gene is TRBV20-1, the J gene TRBJ1-2, with D uncertain. Germline V lookup: CDR1 DFQATT, CDR2 SNEGSKA (reference sequence). Trimming cost V 6 bases and J 4 bases, with 21 bases left between them. This CDR3 has 15 residues. The CDR3 DNA follows: TGCAGTGCCCCAACGGGAGGCCTGGGGTTCTATGGCTACACCTTC. As protein: CSAPTGGLGFYGYTF.

This clonotype showed up many times. V gene TRBV30 combines with J gene TRBJ2-3; no reliable D call. V lost 3 bases and J 4 bases, leaving 23 bases between the germline ends. The CDR3 has 17 amino acids. Germline CDR1 and CDR2: GTSNPN and SVGIG (reference sequence). The CDR3 region is CAWRRAGSRRIPDTQYF. DNA for the CDR3: TGTGCCTGGAGACGCGCCGGGTCTCGAAGGATCCCAGATACGCAGTATTTT.

This chain uses TRBV7-6 with TRBJ2-5, with 11 bases matching TRBD2. V lost 5 bases, J lost 3 bases, and 5 bases stayed unmatched. The length of the CDR3 is 15 residues. Germline lookup yields CDR1 SGHVS and CDR2 FNYEAQ. The CDR3 spells CASSHRGLAEETQYF. The CDR3 bases are TGTGCCAGCAGCCACCGGGGACTAGCGGAAGAGACCCAGTACTTC.

This clonotype was picked up many times. The chain is built from TRBV9 and TRBJ2-2, with D perhaps being TRBD1 or TRBD2 (5 bases each). The V gene's germline CDR1 is SGDLS and CDR2 YYNGEE. The V and J ends lost 2 bases and 3 bases respectively, with 5 bases between them. The CDR3 has 13 residues. The CDR3 DNA is TGTGCCAGCAGCGTGGGGGACACCGGGGAGCTGTTTTTT. It translates to CASSVGDTGELFF.